These 20 T cell receptor beta chains were all obtained from the same sample, sequenced in a study of T cell clonotyping in hematopoietic cell transplantation. The time point denotes: recipient sample about 28 days before transplant, after cytoreduction. Using immunoSEQ multiplex PCR, the repertoire was profiled, and TCRdb retains in-frame clones only, with some absent. The table records 15,000 to 20,000 clones, 86% of them present only once. Here the sequenced sample was peripheral blood mononuclear cells, taken before stem cell transplant. The origin of the receptors is a man aged 45-65 years with acute myeloid leukemia. Some clones in this sample may be carry-over from other donors' samples.

The V gene is TRBV5-1, the J gene TRBJ1-4; unclear D gene. Trimming cost V 4 bases and J 0 bases, with 7 bases left between them. This CDR3 has 14 residues. Germline V gives CDR1 SGHRS, CDR2 YFSETQ. CDR3 amino acids: CASSDGTTNEKLFF. The CDR3 DNA follows: TGCGCCAGCAGCGACGGCACAACTAATGAAAAACTGTTTTTT.

The chain couples TRBV14 to TRBJ1-6; D is unclear. CDR3 length equals 16 residues. V was shortened by 2 bases and J by 3 bases, with 11 bases between the two germline ends. Germline-derived CDR1 and CDR2 are SGHDN and FVKESK. The CDR3 protein is CASSQFGRSYNSPLHF. The CDR3 nucleotides are TGTGCCAGCAGCCAATTCGGACGGAGCTATAATTCACCCCTCCACTTT.

This chain connects TRBV5-1 to TRBJ1-2; the D gene is possibly TRBD1 (5 bases). Trimming stripped 0 bases from V and 4 bases from J, with 7 bases between. The CDR3 runs 13 residues. CDR1 is SGHRS and CDR2 is YFSETQ in the germline V gene. In DNA form, the CDR3 reads TGCGCCAGCAGCTTGGGGGGCCTCTATGGCTACACCTTC. Encoded protein: CASSLGGLYGYTF.

The genes are TRBV6-5 and TRBJ1-1, with 8 bases identical to TRBD1. The CDR3 extends over 15 amino acids. Germline V gives CDR1 MNHEY, CDR2 SVGAGI. V shed 5 bases, J shed 2 bases, and the junction held 7 bases outside the gene matches. The CDR3 is CASSATGAPNTEAFF. The CDR3 nucleotides read TGTGCCAGCAGTGCGACAGGGGCCCCCAACACTGAAGCTTTCTTT.

V gene TRBV18 combines with J gene TRBJ2-5; a weak D match, TRBD1 (6 bases). The V gene's germline CDR1 is KGHSH and CDR2 LQKENI. The length of the CDR3 is 15 residues. Trimming removed 3 bases from V and 5 bases from J, with 16 bases in between. DNA of the CDR3: TGTGCCAGCTCACCTCGAAACGGGCAGGGGGAGACCCAGTACTTC. It translates to CASSPRNGQGETQYF.

This clone was detected once. This chain connects TRBV5-4 to TRBJ1-6; D may be TRBD1 (5 bases). This CDR3 comprises 13 residues. Trimming stripped 0 bases from V and 7 bases from J, with 5 bases between. Germline-derived CDR1 and CDR2 are SGHNT and YYREEE (reference sequence). CDR3 protein: CASSLGGNSPLHF. In nucleotides, the CDR3 is TGTGCCAGCAGCTTGGGGGGCAATTCACCCCTCCACTTT. Full variable domain (missing parts from reference TRBV5-4 and TRBJ1-6): ETGVTQSPTHLIKTRGQQVTLRCSSQSGHNTVSWYQQALGQGPQFIFQYYREEENGRGNFPPRFSGLQFPNYSSELNVNALELDDSALYLCASSLGGNSPLHFGNGTRLTVT.

The V call is TRBV2, the J call TRBJ1-1; D remains unclear. The ends were cut back, 8 bases at V and 7 bases at J, with 17 bases in the middle. The CDR3 covers 13 residues. Germline lookup yields CDR1 SNHLY and CDR2 FYNNEI. The CDR3 DNA sequence: TGTGCCAGCGCGGGAGGGCCTATTAATGAAGCTTTCTTT. It encodes CASAGGPINEAFF. Full variable domain (rest looked up from reference TRBV2 and TRBJ1-1): EPEVTQTPSHQVTQMGQEVILRCVPISNHLYFYWYRQILGQKVEFLVSFYNNEISEKSEIFDDQFSVERPDGSNFTLKIRSTKLEDSAMYFCASAGGPINEAFFGQGTRLTVV.

The table lists this clone with a few counts. The V call is TRBV19, the J call TRBJ1-4; D is possibly TRBD1 (6 bases). V was clipped by 3 bases and J by 7 bases, with 9 bases between them. The CDR3 is 13 residues long. CDR1 is LNHDA and CDR2 is SQIVND in the germline V gene (reference sequence). The DNA for the CDR3 is TGTGCCAGTAGTATGCAGGGGCCTGAAAAACTGTTTTTT. Translated: CASSMQGPEKLFF.

The chain recombines TRBV18 with TRBJ2-2; D is possibly TRBD1 or TRBD2 (5 bases each). Trimming pared 2 bases from V and 7 bases from J, leaving 11 bases between. The CDR3 extends over 14 amino acids. CDR1 is KGHSH, CDR2 LQKENI, per germline. This CDR3 is CASSPTGTNGELFF. The CDR3 region has the DNA TGTGCCAGCTCACCAACCGGGACCAACGGGGAGCTGTTTTTT.

The rearrangement uses TRBV7-2 and TRBJ2-7; no firm D call. Germline CDR1 is SGHTA and CDR2 is FQGNSA. V was clipped by 5 bases and J by 4 bases, with 12 bases between them. The CDR3 totals 13 residues. The CDR3 nucleotides read TGTGCCAGCAGCCCCTCAGATCCTTACGAGCAGTACTTC. This encodes CASSPSDPYEQYF.

V is TRBV6-5 and J is TRBJ1-2; 7 bases fit TRBD1. This CDR3 contains 14 residues. CDR1 is MNHEY and CDR2 is SVGAGI in the germline V gene. V shed 4 bases and J 7 bases; nucleotides not matched to a gene: 9. As DNA, the CDR3 is TGTGCCAGCAGTTTACTTCGGGACAGACCTGGCTACACCTTC. It yields the protein CASSLLRDRPGYTF.

This clone was seen a handful of times. The chain uses TRBV19 and TRBJ2-7; 7 nucleotides match TRBD1. V lost 1 base, J lost 6 bases, and 6 bases stayed unmatched. The germline V gene encodes CDR1 LNHDA and CDR2 SQIVND (reference sequence). The CDR3 consists of 14 residues. This chain's CDR3 is CASSIGQGGFEQYF. The DNA for the CDR3 is TGTGCCAGTAGTATAGGACAGGGCGGGTTCGAGCAGTACTTC.

The chain carries TRBV14 and TRBJ2-1, with D maybe TRBD2 (6 bases). The V and J ends lost 4 bases and 8 bases respectively, with 18 bases between them. The germline V gene has CDR1 SGHDN and CDR2 FVKESK. This CDR3 region has 15 residues. The CDR3 nucleotides read TGTGCCAGCAGCCGTCGCGGGGCGCCGAGGGATGAGCAGTTCTTC. Amino acid sequence: CASSRRGAPRDEQFF.

This sequence joins TRBV25-1 and TRBJ1-3; D call uncertain. Deletions cut 1 base from V and 0 bases from J, with 16 bases between. This CDR3 contains 18 residues. Germline lookup yields CDR1 MGHDK and CDR2 SYGVNS. The CDR3 here is CASSEWEGSRPSGNTIYF. The CDR3 DNA is TGTGCCAGCAGTGAATGGGAAGGGTCCAGGCCCTCTGGAAACACCATATATTTT.

The chain recombines TRBV27 with TRBJ1-1; D is unresolved. Germline V CDR1 and CDR2: MNHEY, SMNVEV (reference sequence). Trimming stripped 6 bases from V and 0 bases from J, with 11 bases between. This CDR3 is built from 14 residues. The CDR3 reads CASSPGGLNTEAFF. The CDR3 DNA is TGTGCCAGCAGCCCCGGAGGCTTGAACACTGAAGCTTTCTTT.

The genes are TRBV7-9 and TRBJ1-4; D may be TRBD1 (5 bases). CDR1 SEHNR and CDR2 FQNEAQ come from the germline V gene (reference sequence). Trimming stripped 5 bases from V and 3 bases from J, with 16 bases between. CDR3 length: 16 amino acids. The CDR3 sequence is CASSDQLQVANEKLFF. In nucleotides, the CDR3 is TGTGCCAGCAGCGATCAATTACAGGTGGCTAATGAAAAACTGTTTTTT.

The rearrangement joins TRBV5-1 to TRBJ2-6, with D maybe TRBD1 (5 bases). Germline V gene data show CDR1 as SGHRS and CDR2 as YFSETQ. This CDR3 is 19 amino acids long. Trimming pared 1 base from V and 0 bases from J, leaving 17 bases between. CDR3 protein: CASSLTFRADNSGANVLTF. DNA for the CDR3: TGCGCCAGCAGCTTGACGTTCAGGGCCGACAACTCTGGGGCCAACGTCCTGACTTTC.

The sample holds a few counts of this clone. The chain recombines TRBV2 with TRBJ2-7; the D gene is possibly TRBD1 (5 bases). Per the germline V gene, CDR1 is SNHLY and CDR2 is FYNNEI. The CDR3 sequence is 13 residues long. V lost 3 bases to trimming and J lost 6 bases, with 12 bases between them. DNA of the CDR3: TGTGCCAGCAGTGAGCAGGGTGGCGCCGAGCAGTACTTC. Its translation is CASSEQGGAEQYF.

This clone was detected only once. This rearrangement joins TRBV10-3 to TRBJ1-1; D not certain. Trimming left V 2 bases short and J 2 bases short, with 6 bases between. Germline CDR1 and CDR2: ENHRY and SYGVKD. The CDR3 is made up of 13 amino acids. CDR3 sequence: CAISERDNTEAFF. The CDR3 coding sequence is TGTGCCATCAGTGAGCGAGATAACACTGAAGCTTTCTTT.

The V and J genes are TRBV27 and TRBJ1-1; no definite D call. This CDR3 is built from 13 residues. From germline, CDR1 is MNHEY and CDR2 SMNVEV (reference sequence). V lost 4 bases to trimming and J lost 1 base, with 7 bases between them. The CDR3 loop reads CASSYGSNTEAFF. In nucleotides, the CDR3 is TGTGCCAGCAGTTACGGGTCGAACACTGAAGCTTTCTTT.